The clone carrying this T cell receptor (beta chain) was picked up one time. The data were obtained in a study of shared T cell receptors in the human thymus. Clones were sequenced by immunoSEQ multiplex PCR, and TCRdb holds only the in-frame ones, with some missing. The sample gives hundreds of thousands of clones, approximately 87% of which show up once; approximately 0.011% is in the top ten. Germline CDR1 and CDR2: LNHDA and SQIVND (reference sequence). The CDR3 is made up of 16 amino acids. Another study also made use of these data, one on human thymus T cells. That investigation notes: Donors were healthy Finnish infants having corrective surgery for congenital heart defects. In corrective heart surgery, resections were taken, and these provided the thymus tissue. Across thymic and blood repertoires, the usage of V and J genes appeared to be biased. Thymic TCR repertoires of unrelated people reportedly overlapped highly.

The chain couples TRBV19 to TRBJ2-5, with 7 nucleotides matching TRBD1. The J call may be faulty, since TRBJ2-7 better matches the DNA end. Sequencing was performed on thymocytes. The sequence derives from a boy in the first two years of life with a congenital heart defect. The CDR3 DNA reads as TGTGCCAGTAGTATAAGACAGGGCCCTACCCCTTACGAGCAGTACTTC. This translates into CASSIRQGPTPYEQYF.